These 31 T cell receptor beta chains came from one sample sequenced in a study of identifying expanded T cells in peripheral blood. The protocol was immunoSEQ multiplex PCR, while the TCRdb copy is restricted to in-frame clones and leaves out a portion. The table records around 100,000 clones, around 88% of them present only once. Sequenced sample: blood. These receptors were taken from a person between 18 and 70 years old in good health.

The rearrangement links TRBV11-2 to TRBJ2-1; TRBD2 agrees at 11 bases. Germline V gene data show CDR1 as SGHAT and CDR2 as FQNNGV. CDR3 length equals 15 residues. The trim removed 4 bases at V and 8 bases at J, leaving 7 bases unmatched. The CDR3 DNA reads TGTGCCAGCAGCTGGTCGGGTAGCGGGGGGGATGAGCAGTTCTTC. Amino acid sequence: CASSWSGSGGDEQFF.

In this sample, this clone turned up once. Other DNA variants within this sample encode the same CDR3. V gene TRBV9 combines with J gene TRBJ2-5, with 12 bases lining up with TRBD2. The CDR3 sequence is 16 residues long. After removal of 0 bases from V and 3 bases from J, the junction contained 3 bases not matched to a gene. The germline gives CDR1 SGDLS, CDR2 YYNGEE. CDR3 coding DNA: TGTGCCAGCAGCGTAGGGCCTAGCGGGGGGGAAGAGACCCAGTACTTC. This translates into CASSVGPSGGEETQYF.

The rearrangement uses TRBV19 and TRBJ2-2; D remains ambiguous. This CDR3 has 13 residues. Germline-derived CDR1 and CDR2 are LNHDA and SQIVND (reference sequence). Trimming took 1 base from V and 6 from J, leaving 6 bases between them. The chain's CDR3 is CASSIGFSGELFF. CDR3 nucleotide sequence: TGTGCCAGTAGTATAGGGTTTTCCGGGGAGCTGTTTTTT.

The rearrangement links TRBV5-1 to TRBJ1-6, with D perhaps matching TRBD1 (5 bases). The CDR3 length is 15 residues. Germline CDR1 is SGHRS and CDR2 is YFSETQ. Between the trimmed V and J ends, which lost 4 bases and 5 bases, there was a span of 13 bases. Written as DNA, the CDR3 is TGCGCCAGCAGCGTGGGGCCGGGAAATAATTCACCCCTCCACTTT. Translating gives CASSVGPGNNSPLHF.

The gene calls are TRBV19 and TRBJ2-5; 15 bases match TRBD2. The length of the CDR3 is 17 residues. Germline loops: CDR1 LNHDA, CDR2 SQIVND (reference sequence). The V and J ends lost 4 bases and 2 bases, in that order; junction bases with no gene match: 5. CDR3 residues: CASSTGLAGGIQETQYF. The CDR3 DNA is TGTGCCAGTAGTACGGGACTAGCGGGGGGTATACAAGAGACCCAGTACTTC.

The chain combines TRBV2 with TRBJ2-3, with a possible D match to TRBD2 (5 bases). Germline CDR1 SNHLY, CDR2 FYNNEI. CDR3 length: 11 residues. Between the trimmed V and J ends, which lost 7 bases and 3 bases, there was a span of 5 bases. The CDR3 reads CASTGTDTQYF. CDR3 nucleotides: TGTGCCAGCACGGGGACAGATACGCAGTATTTT.

The chain links TRBV28 to TRBJ2-1; no firm D call. Germline CDR1 reads MDHEN; CDR2 reads SYDVKM. Between the trimmed V and J ends, which lost 2 bases and 4 bases, there was a span of 9 bases. The CDR3 extends over 14 amino acids. This CDR3 is CASSLGYTYNEQFF. The CDR3 bases are TGTGCCAGCAGTTTAGGGTACACTTACAATGAGCAGTTCTTC.

The chain employs TRBV6-5 and TRBJ1-5, with D unclear. The germline V and J ends were trimmed by 0 bases and 5 bases, with 8 bases remaining between them. CDR3 size: 14 residues. Germline lookup yields CDR1 MNHEY and CDR2 SVGAGI. The CDR3 DNA reads as TGTGCCAGCAGTTACTCGTTCGGGGATCAGCCCCAGCATTTT. Translated: CASSYSFGDQPQHF.

The rearrangement uses TRBV9 and TRBJ1-4, with TRBD1 matching over 10 bases. Trimming removed 2 bases from V and 8 bases from J; junction bases left unmatched: 6. There are 15 residues in the CDR3. Germline lookup yields CDR1 SGDLS and CDR2 YYNGEE. The CDR3 region has the DNA TGTGCCAGCAGCGTCCTAGGACAGGGGGGAGAAAAACTGTTTTTT. This gives the protein CASSVLGQGGEKLFF.

This chain uses TRBV5-6 with TRBJ2-7; no firm D call. The CDR3 sequence is 12 residues long. Germline CDR1 SGHDT, CDR2 YYEEEE. Trimming took 4 bases from V and 6 from J, leaving 11 bases between them. CDR3 in amino acids: CASSLRLGEQYF. The CDR3, as DNA: TGTGCCAGCAGCCTGAGGTTGGGCGAGCAGTACTTC.

This clone was found once. The chain combines TRBV5-1 with TRBJ2-5; the match to TRBD2 covers 7 bases. Per the germline V gene, CDR1 is SGHRS and CDR2 is YFSETQ. The V gene end was trimmed by 0 bases and the J gene end by 4 bases; junction bases not matched to a gene: 3. The CDR3 spans 14 residues. The DNA of the CDR3 is TGCGCCAGCAGCTTGGTCGGGGAGGGAGAGACCCAGTACTTC. It is translated as CASSLVGEGETQYF.

The V gene is TRBV7-9, the J gene TRBJ1-1, with a tentative D call TRBD1 (6 bases). Germline CDR1 reads SEHNR; CDR2 reads FQNEAQ (reference sequence). This CDR3 has 13 amino acids. V gave up 4 bases and J gave up 11 bases, with 17 bases separating them. The CDR3 DNA follows: TGTGCCAGCAGCTGGGACACCCCGGTGAAGGCTTTCTTT. This translates into CASSWDTPVKAFF.

The chain employs TRBV9 and TRBJ2-7, with D maybe TRBD1 (5 bases). Germline loops: CDR1 SGDLS, CDR2 YYNGEE. CDR3 length: 15 residues. The V end lost 6 bases, the J end lost 1 base, and 17 bases lay between the germline ends. This chain's CDR3 is CASTSFSDNSYEQYF. CDR3 bases: TGTGCCAGCACCTCGTTTTCGGACAATTCCTACGAGCAGTACTTC.

The rearrangement joins TRBV7-9 to TRBJ2-7; 9 positions agree with TRBD1. V was pared by 4 bases and J by 6 bases, with 10 bases of the junction left unmatched. CDR1 and CDR2 (germline): SEHNR, FQNEAQ (reference sequence). The CDR3 loop spans 15 amino acids. CDR3 sequence (DNA): TGTGCCAGCAGCTCGCACAGGGGGCGCAACGGCGAGCAGTACTTC. The encoded protein is CASSSHRGRNGEQYF. The whole variable domain, remainder taken from reference TRBV7-9 and TRBJ2-7, is DTGVSQNPRHKITKRGQNVTFRCDPISEHNRLYWYRQTLGQGPEFLTYFQNEAQLEKSRLLSDRFSAERPKGSFSTLEIQRTEQGDSAMYLCASSSHRGRNGEQYFGPGTRLTVT.

This chain connects TRBV25-1 to TRBJ1-2; TRBD1 might be the D (6 bases). Germline V gene sequence: CDR1 MGHDK, CDR2 SYGVNS. V was clipped by 3 bases and J by 3 bases, with 8 bases between them. This CDR3 is built from 13 residues. This CDR3 reads CASSDYRDYGYTF. As DNA, the CDR3 is TGTGCCAGCAGTGATTACAGGGACTATGGCTACACCTTC.

V and J are TRBV11-2 and TRBJ1-3; no definite D call. This CDR3 is built from 11 residues. Trimming left V 5 bases short and J 4 bases short, with 3 bases between. Per germline, CDR1 SGHAT and CDR2 FQNNGV. CDR3 sequence: CASSQGNTIYF. In DNA, the CDR3 is TGTGCCAGCAGCCAGGGAAACACCATATATTTT.

This clone was seen a few times. The chain links TRBV27 to TRBJ1-3; D possibly corresponds to TRBD1 (5 bases). With 4 bases removed from V and 0 bases from J, the gap between germline ends came to 7 bases. The CDR3 extends over 14 amino acids. Germline assignment: CDR1 MNHEY and CDR2 SMNVEV (reference sequence). The CDR3 loop is CASSSTVSGNTIYF. CDR3 sequence (DNA): TGTGCCAGCAGTTCGACAGTCTCTGGAAACACCATATATTTT.

The chain uses TRBV14 and TRBJ1-1; 7 bases align to TRBD1. This CDR3 comprises 12 residues. V trimming: 4 bases; J trimming: 7 bases; junction bases outside the gene matches: 3. Germline lookup yields CDR1 SGHDN and CDR2 FVKESK. In nucleotides, the CDR3 is TGTGCCAGCAGCCCGACAGGGCTTGAAGCTTTCTTT. Translation: CASSPTGLEAFF.

This chain uses TRBV7-8 with TRBJ1-3; TRBD1 agrees at 8 bases. Germline V gene sequence: CDR1 SGHVS, CDR2 FQNEAQ. The CDR3 spans 17 residues. V dropped 5 bases and J dropped 0; count of bases not matched to a gene: 9. CDR3 sequence (DNA): TGTGCCAGCAGCGCCCAGGCGGGACAGGCCTCTGGAAACACCATATATTTT. As protein: CASSAQAGQASGNTIYF. Full variable domain (missing parts from reference TRBV7-8 and TRBJ1-3): GAGVSQSPRYKVAKRGQDVALRCDPISGHVSLFWYQQALGQGPEFLTYFQNEAQLDKSGLPSDRFFAERPEGSVSTLKIQRTQQEDSAVYLCASSAQAGQASGNTIYFGEGSWLTVV.

The V call is TRBV4-3, the J call TRBJ1-1; unclear D gene. V lost 2 bases, J lost 0 bases, and 7 bases lay in between. CDR3 length equals 14 residues. Germline CDR1 is LGHNA and CDR2 is YSLEER. The CDR3 loop is CASSQQEMNTEAFF. CDR3 sequence (DNA): TGCGCCAGCAGCCAACAGGAAATGAACACTGAAGCTTTCTTT.

CDR3 sequence: CASSLETAGVIHEQYF. CDR3 nucleotides: TGTGCCAGCAGCTTGGAAACCGCAGGGGTTATACACGAGCAGTACTTC. The V call is TRBV5-4, the J call TRBJ2-7, with a weak D call TRBD1 (6 bases). V was cut by 0 bases and J by 5 bases, with 18 bases left in between. Per germline, CDR1 SGHNT and CDR2 YYREEE (reference sequence). The CDR3 runs 16 residues.

V usage is TRBV7-9 and J usage is TRBJ2-7; D not certain. The germline gives CDR1 SEHNR, CDR2 FQNEAQ (reference sequence). This CDR3 region has 15 residues. V was pared by 1 base and J by 5 bases, with 15 bases between. In DNA, the CDR3 is TGTGCCAGCAGCTTAGTTATTGGCAGTGAACACGAGCAGTACTTC. The encoded protein is CASSLVIGSEHEQYF.

This chain connects TRBV29-1 to TRBJ1-2; weak D call: TRBD1 (5 bases). Germline CDR1 reads SQVTM; CDR2 reads ANQGSEA. With 6 bases removed from V and 2 bases from J, the gap between germline ends came to 13 bases. The CDR3 is 13 residues long. In DNA form, the CDR3 reads TGCAGCGTAGGTTTGGGACCCAACTATGGCTACACCTTC. Translated: CSVGLGPNYGYTF.

The CDR3, as DNA: TGTGCCAGCAGTTTCGCGGGGGGCCTCCTAAACGAGCAGTACTTC. It yields the protein CASSFAGGLLNEQYF. V usage is TRBV27 and J usage is TRBJ2-7, with 8 bases matching TRBD2. This CDR3 contains 15 residues. V lost 3 bases, J lost 5 bases, and 9 bases stayed unmatched. The V gene's germline CDR1 is MNHEY and CDR2 SMNVEV (reference sequence).

The chain couples TRBV5-1 to TRBJ2-7; no definite D call. Trimming removed 3 bases from V and 6 bases from J, with 16 bases in between. This CDR3 region has 14 residues. Germline-derived CDR1 and CDR2 are SGHRS and YFSETQ. CDR3 sequence (DNA): TGCGCCAGCAGCTCAACGGTGGTGGTATCCGAGCAGTACTTC. It specifies CASSSTVVVSEQYF. Complete variable domain (other parts from reference TRBV5-1 and TRBJ2-7): KAGVTQTPRYLIKTRGQQVTLSCSPISGHRSVSWYQQTPGQGLQFLFEYFSETQRNKGNFPGRFSGRQFSNSRSEMNVSTLELGDSALYLCASSSTVVVSEQYFGPGTRLTVT.

The rearrangement uses TRBV7-9 and TRBJ1-5; D may be TRBD1 (6 bases). The CDR3 consists of 13 residues. Germline-derived CDR1 and CDR2 are SEHNR and FQNEAQ (reference sequence). Trimming took 6 bases from V and 11 from J, leaving 17 bases between them. The CDR3 coding sequence is TGTGCCAGCAGTACAGGGCCGATACTGTCCCAGCATTTT. It codes for CASSTGPILSQHF.

The J gene is TRBJ1-1, the V gene TRBV6-1; D is unclear. The CDR3 spans 14 residues. CDR1 is MNHNS, CDR2 SASEGT, per germline. V dropped 4 bases and J dropped 0 bases, with 9 bases sitting between them. The CDR3 bases are TGTGCCAGCAGTGGGCTCCAAATGAACACTGAAGCTTTCTTT. Residues: CASSGLQMNTEAFF.

This sequence joins TRBV6-5 and TRBJ1-5; 8 positions agree with TRBD1. The ends lost 5 bases at V and 7 bases at J; junction bases unmatched: 7. CDR1 MNHEY and CDR2 SVGAGI come from the germline V gene. This CDR3 comprises 14 residues. The DNA of the CDR3 is TGTGCCAGCAGTATATACAGGGGGGTCCAGCCCCAGCATTTT. Protein: CASSIYRGVQPQHF.

This rearrangement joins TRBV10-3 to TRBJ1-5, with 7 bases identical to TRBD1. The V segment lost 2 bases and the J segment 4 bases; nucleotides outside the gene matches: 5. CDR1 and CDR2 from the germline V gene are ENHRY and SYGVKD. The CDR3 has 15 amino acids. The CDR3 region is CAISETGDPNQPQHF. For the CDR3, the DNA is TGTGCCATCAGTGAGACAGGGGACCCTAATCAGCCCCAGCATTTT.

V is TRBV6-5 and J is TRBJ1-2; D is perhaps TRBD1 (6 bases). The CDR3 contains 13 residues. Germline CDR1 MNHEY, CDR2 SVGAGI. Trimming cost V 5 bases and J 2 bases, with 9 bases left between them. CDR3 loop: CASSGRGNYGYTF. The CDR3 DNA reads as TGTGCCAGCAGTGGCAGGGGCAACTATGGCTACACCTTC.

The chain couples TRBV6-5 to TRBJ2-6; the match to TRBD2 covers 7 bases. V shed 7 bases and J 3 bases; nucleotides not matched to a gene: 6. The CDR3 contains 15 residues. Germline V gene lookup returns CDR1 MNHEY and CDR2 SVGAGI. CDR3 loop: CASTERGRGANVLTF. CDR3 DNA sequence: TGTGCCAGCACCGAGCGGGGCCGTGGGGCCAACGTCCTGACTTTC.